These T cell receptor beta chains were read from a single sample in a study of blood T cells in healthy people across ages. Each CDR3 protein is one row after TCRdb ran MiXCR on the 5' RACE reads. The data contain 1.4 million to 1.5 million distinct CDR3 sequences, 35% to 45% of them singletons. Sequencing used blood. These receptors all come from a woman aged 18-29 years in good health. The CDR3 runs from the conserved cysteine through the conserved F or W.

V gene: TRBV20-1
CDR3 protein: CSARAPGVHEQYF

V gene: TRBV6-5
CDR3 protein: CASSATGGSGYTF

V gene: TRBV12-3/TRBV12-4
CDR3 protein: CASTPGTAINSPLHF

V gene: TRBV20-1
CDR3 protein: CSALPVGLSSYEQYF

V gene: TRBV6-5
CDR3 protein: CASSYSLGDQVEQYF

V gene: TRBV29-1
CDR3 protein: CSVLFTGYNEQYF

V gene: TRBV25-1
CDR3 protein: CASSETDRGTFGKLFF

V gene: TRBV20-1
CDR3 protein: CSADPGTDTYEQYF

V gene: TRBV29-1
CDR3 protein: CSVSLAGSSGANVLTF

V gene: TRBV2
CDR3 protein: CASKDPGGATYNEQFF

V gene: TRBV6-1
CDR3 protein: CASSDQGWVEPQHF

V gene: TRBV6-6
CDR3 protein: CASSYSGLAGSEQYF

V gene: TRBV11-2
CDR3 protein: CASSLGGQPLLYNEQFF

V gene: TRBV9
CDR3 protein: CASSPPGTSGGETQYF

V gene: TRBV19
CDR3 protein: CASSFPQGSGSRNEQFF

V gene: TRBV28
CDR3 protein: CASSSPGQRLQETQYF

V gene: TRBV5-5
CDR3 protein: CASSRQPGENTEAFF

V gene: TRBV7-7
CDR3 protein: CASSLVGGLEAEQFF

V gene: TRBV5-1
CDR3 protein: CASSLERVTNEQFF

V gene: TRBV6-6
CDR3 protein: CASSYPHISTDTQYF

V gene: TRBV3-1
CDR3 protein: CASTETGNTEAFF

V gene: TRBV6-4
CDR3 protein: CASSDSTSGPYNEQFF

V gene: TRBV10-3
CDR3 protein: CAISDPTGPNEKLFF

V gene: TRBV9
CDR3 protein: CAGRGTADPYEQYF

V gene: TRBV19
CDR3 protein: CASSGYGTIPYEQYF

V gene: TRBV7-2
CDR3 protein: CASSVPSSTTGELFF

V gene: TRBV9
CDR3 protein: CASSVDWGPSYEQYF

V gene: TRBV20-1
CDR3 protein: CSPILTLWTGTGGGYTF

V gene: TRBV18
CDR3 protein: CASSPSGPGVWWYF

V gene: TRBV9
CDR3 protein: CASSVVGSPSSSDTQYF

V gene: TRBV7-2
CDR3 protein: CASSIDGGLGSDTQYF

V gene: TRBV20-1
CDR3 protein: CSAREGPAANEQFF

V gene: TRBV4-1
CDR3 protein: CASSQETPPGLYEQYF

V gene: TRBV10-3
CDR3 protein: CAIALAGGRSYEQYF

V gene: TRBV12-3/TRBV12-4
CDR3 protein: CASSSNRGVETQYF

V gene: TRBV6-6
CDR3 protein: CASSSPGTNEQYF

V gene: TRBV4-1
CDR3 protein: CASSEGRDRYQGGYTF

V gene: TRBV28
CDR3 protein: CASLYSGGAPRQFF

V gene: TRBV9
CDR3 protein: CASSARDRGGYEQYF

V gene: TRBV7-2
CDR3 protein: CASSLASGGAYNEQYF

V gene: TRBV6-1
CDR3 protein: CASSGEPGPLATGELFF

V gene: TRBV6-2/TRBV6-3
CDR3 protein: CASTNGRNIQYF

V gene: TRBV21-1
CDR3 protein: CASSLRTWETQYF

V gene: TRBV7-2
CDR3 protein: CASSLEDSSNQPQHF

V gene: TRBV10-3
CDR3 protein: CASTPSVLNEQFF

V gene: TRBV6-5
CDR3 protein: CASTTRDLSGGYTF

V gene: TRBV6-2/TRBV6-3
CDR3 protein: CASYQGSHEQYF

V gene: TRBV10-3
CDR3 protein: CAISSGEGYTF

V gene: TRBV9
CDR3 protein: CASSPLAEPADTQYF

V gene: TRBV5-6
CDR3 protein: CASTQREGLHEQFF

V gene: TRBV12-3/TRBV12-4
CDR3 protein: CASRLAESYEQYF

V gene: TRBV5-1
CDR3 protein: CASSLTGGSNEQFF

V gene: TRBV20-1
CDR3 protein: CSARTPGLADQETQYF

V gene: TRBV7-2
CDR3 protein: CASFRGTVYNEQFF